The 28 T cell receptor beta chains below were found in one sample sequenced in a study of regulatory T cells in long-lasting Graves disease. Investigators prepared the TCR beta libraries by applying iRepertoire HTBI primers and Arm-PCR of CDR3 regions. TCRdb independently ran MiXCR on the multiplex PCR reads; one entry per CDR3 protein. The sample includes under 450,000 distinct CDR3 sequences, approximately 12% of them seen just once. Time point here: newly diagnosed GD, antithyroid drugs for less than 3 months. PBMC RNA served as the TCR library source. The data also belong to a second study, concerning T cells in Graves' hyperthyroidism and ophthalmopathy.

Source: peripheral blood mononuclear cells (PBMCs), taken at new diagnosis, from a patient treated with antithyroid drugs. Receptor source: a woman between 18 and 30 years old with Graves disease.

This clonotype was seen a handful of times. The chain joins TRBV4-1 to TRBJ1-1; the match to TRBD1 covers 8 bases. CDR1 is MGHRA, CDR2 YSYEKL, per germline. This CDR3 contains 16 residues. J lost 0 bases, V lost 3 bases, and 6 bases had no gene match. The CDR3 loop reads CASSHLTGVMNTEAFF. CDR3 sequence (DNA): TGCGCCAGCAGCCACCTGACAGGGGTCATGAACACTGAAGCTTTCTTT.

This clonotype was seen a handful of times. Written as DNA, the CDR3 is TGTGCCAGCAGCCCCACCATTGGTCATTACACTGAAGCTTTCTTT. Protein sequence: CASSPTIGHYTEAFF. The chain links TRBV7-3 to TRBJ1-1; D uncertain. The germline gives CDR1 SGHTA, CDR2 FQGTGA. V lost 5 bases and J lost 3, with 16 bases in between. The CDR3 loop spans 15 amino acids. Based on the CDR3 plus reference TRBV7-3 and TRBJ1-1, the full variable domain is GAGVSQTPSNKVTEKGKYVELRCDPISGHTALYWYRQSLGQGPEFLIYFQGTGAADDSGLPNDRFFAVRPEGSVSTLKIQRTERGDSAVYLCASSPTIGHYTEAFFGQGTRLTVV.

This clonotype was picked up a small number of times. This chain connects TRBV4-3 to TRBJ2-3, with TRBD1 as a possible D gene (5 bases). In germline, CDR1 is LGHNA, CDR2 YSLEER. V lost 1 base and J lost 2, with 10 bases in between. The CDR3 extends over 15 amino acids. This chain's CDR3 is CASSQGQQFTDTQYF. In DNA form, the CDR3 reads TGCGCCAGCAGCCAAGGACAGCAATTCACAGATACGCAGTATTTT.

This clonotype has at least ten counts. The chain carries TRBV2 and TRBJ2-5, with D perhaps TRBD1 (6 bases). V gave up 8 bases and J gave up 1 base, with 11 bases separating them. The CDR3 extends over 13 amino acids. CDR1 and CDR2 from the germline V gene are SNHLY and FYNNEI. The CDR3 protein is CASRGQSQETQYF. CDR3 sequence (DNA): TGTGCCAGCCGCGGACAGAGCCAAGAGACCCAGTACTTC.

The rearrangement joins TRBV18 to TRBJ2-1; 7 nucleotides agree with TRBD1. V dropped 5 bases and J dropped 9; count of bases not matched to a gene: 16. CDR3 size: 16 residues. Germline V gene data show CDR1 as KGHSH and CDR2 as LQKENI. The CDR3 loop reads CASSSTGWRQRGEQFF. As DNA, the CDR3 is TGTGCCAGCTCATCGACAGGGTGGCGACAAAGGGGTGAGCAGTTCTTC.

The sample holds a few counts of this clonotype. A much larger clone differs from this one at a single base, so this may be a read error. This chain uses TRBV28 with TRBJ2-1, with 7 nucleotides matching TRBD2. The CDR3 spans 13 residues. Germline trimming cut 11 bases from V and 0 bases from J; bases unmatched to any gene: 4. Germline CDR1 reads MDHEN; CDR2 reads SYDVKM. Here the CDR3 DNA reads TGTGCCGAGGGAGGGCTCTCCTACAATGAGCAGTTCTTC. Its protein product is CAEGGLSYNEQFF.

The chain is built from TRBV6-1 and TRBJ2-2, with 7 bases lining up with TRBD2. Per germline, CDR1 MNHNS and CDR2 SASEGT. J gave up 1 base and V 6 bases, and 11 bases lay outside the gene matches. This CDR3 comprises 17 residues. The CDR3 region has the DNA TGTGCCAGCAGATCCCCTAGGGGCGGGGGGAACACCGGGGAGCTGTTTTTT. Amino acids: CASRSPRGGGNTGELFF.

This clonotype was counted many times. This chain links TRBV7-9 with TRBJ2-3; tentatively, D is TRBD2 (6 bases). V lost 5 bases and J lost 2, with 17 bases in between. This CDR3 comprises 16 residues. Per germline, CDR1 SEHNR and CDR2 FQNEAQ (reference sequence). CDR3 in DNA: TGTGCCAGCAGCATAGAAGGGCTAGCGTTCACAGATACGCAGTATTTT. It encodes CASSIEGLAFTDTQYF.

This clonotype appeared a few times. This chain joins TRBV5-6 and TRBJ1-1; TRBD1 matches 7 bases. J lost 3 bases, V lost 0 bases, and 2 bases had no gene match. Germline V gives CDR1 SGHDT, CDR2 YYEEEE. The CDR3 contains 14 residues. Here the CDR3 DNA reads TGTGCCAGCAGCTTGGGACAGGGACACACTGAAGCTTTCTTT. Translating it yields CASSLGQGHTEAFF. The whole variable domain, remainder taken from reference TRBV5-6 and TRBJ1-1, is DAGVTQSPTHLIKTRGQQVTLRCSPKSGHDTVSWYQQALGQGPQFIFQYYEEEERQRGNFPDRFSGHQFPNYSSELNVNALLLGDSALYLCASSLGQGHTEAFFGQGTRLTVV.

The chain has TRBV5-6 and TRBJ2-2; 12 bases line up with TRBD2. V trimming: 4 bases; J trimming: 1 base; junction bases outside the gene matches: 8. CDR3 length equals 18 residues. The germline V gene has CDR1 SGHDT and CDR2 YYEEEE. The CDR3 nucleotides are TGTGCCAGCAGCATCCTAGCGGGGGGGCCCCGGAACACCGGGGAGCTGTTTTTT. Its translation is CASSILAGGPRNTGELFF.

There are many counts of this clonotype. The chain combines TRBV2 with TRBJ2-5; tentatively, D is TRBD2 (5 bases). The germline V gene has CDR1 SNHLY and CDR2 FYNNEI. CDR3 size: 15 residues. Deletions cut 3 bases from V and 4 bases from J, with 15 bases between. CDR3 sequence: CASSDNSVMTETQYF. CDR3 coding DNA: TGTGCCAGCAGTGATAATAGCGTAATGACAGAGACCCAGTACTTC.

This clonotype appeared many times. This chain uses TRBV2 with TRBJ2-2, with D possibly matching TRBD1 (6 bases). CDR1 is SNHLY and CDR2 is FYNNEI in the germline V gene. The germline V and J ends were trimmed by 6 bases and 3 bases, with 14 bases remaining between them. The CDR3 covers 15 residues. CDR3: CASSIQGRDTGELFF. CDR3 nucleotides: TGTGCCAGCAGCATACAGGGAAGAGACACCGGGGAGCTGTTTTTT.

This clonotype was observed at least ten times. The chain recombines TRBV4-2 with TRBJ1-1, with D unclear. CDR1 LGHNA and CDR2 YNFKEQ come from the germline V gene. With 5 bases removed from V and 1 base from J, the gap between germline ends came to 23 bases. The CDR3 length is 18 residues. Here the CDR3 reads CASSSSISRSRRNTEAFF. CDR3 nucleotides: TGTGCCAGCAGCTCGTCCATCTCCCGGTCCCGACGGAACACTGAAGCTTTCTTT.

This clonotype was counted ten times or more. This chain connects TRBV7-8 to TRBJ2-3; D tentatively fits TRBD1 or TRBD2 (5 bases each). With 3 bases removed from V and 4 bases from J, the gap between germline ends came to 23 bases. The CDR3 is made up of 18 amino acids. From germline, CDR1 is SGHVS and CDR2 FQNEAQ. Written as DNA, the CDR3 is TGTGCCAGCAGCTTTTCATTCCGGGACGGCGTTTTCTCAGATACGCAGTATTTT. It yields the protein CASSFSFRDGVFSDTQYF.

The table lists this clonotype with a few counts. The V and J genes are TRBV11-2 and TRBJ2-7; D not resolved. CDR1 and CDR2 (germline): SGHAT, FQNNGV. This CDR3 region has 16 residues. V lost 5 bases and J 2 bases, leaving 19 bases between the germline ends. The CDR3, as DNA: TGTGCCAGCAGCCCCATCAGAAGGAAAACTACCTACGAGCAGTACTTC. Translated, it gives CASSPIRRKTTYEQYF.

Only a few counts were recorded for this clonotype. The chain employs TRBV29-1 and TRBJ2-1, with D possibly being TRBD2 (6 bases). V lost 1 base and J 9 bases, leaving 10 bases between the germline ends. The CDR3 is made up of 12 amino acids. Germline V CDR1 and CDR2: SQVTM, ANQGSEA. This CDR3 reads CSVEAPTSEQFF. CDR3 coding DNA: TGCAGCGTTGAAGCCCCGACTAGTGAGCAGTTCTTC.

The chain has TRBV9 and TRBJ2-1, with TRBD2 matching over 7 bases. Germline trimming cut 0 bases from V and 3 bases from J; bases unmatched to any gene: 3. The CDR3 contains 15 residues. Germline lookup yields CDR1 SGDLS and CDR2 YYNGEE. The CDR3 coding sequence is TGTGCCAGCAGCGTAGAGGGGACTAACTACAATGAGCAGTTCTTC. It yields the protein CASSVEGTNYNEQFF.

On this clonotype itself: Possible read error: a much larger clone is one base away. CDR3 sequence: CASSDLDRVNGYTF. In DNA, the CDR3 is TGTGCCAGCAGTGATCTGGACAGGGTTAATGGCTACACCTTC. V gene TRBV27 combines with J gene TRBJ1-2; the match to TRBD1 covers 8 bases. Germline assignment: CDR1 MNHEY and CDR2 SMNVEV (reference sequence). This CDR3 is built from 14 residues. After removal of 5 bases from V and 6 bases from J, the junction contained 8 bases not matched to a gene.

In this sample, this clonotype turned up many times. CDR3 residues: CASSAPRGRYNEQFF. CDR3 DNA sequence: TGTGCCAGCAGCGCCCCGAGGGGACGTTACAATGAGCAGTTCTTC. This sequence joins TRBV7-9 and TRBJ2-1; TRBD1 or TRBD2 may be the D gene (5 bases each). The germline gives CDR1 SEHNR, CDR2 FQNEAQ (reference sequence). CDR3 length: 15 amino acids. V shed 5 bases and J shed 4 bases, with 15 bases lying between them.

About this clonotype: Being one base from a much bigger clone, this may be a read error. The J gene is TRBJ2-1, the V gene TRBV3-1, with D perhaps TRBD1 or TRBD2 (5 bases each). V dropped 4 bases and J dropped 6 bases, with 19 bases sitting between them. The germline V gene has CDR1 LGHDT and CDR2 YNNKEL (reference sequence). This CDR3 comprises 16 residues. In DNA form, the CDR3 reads TGTGCCAGCAGCCTACATGGGGGAGACGATTTCAATGAGCAGTTCTTC. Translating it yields CASSLHGGDDFNEQFF.

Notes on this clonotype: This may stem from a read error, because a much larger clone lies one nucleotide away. CDR3: CASSTASSDQSQHF. The CDR3 DNA sequence: TGTGCCAGCTCAACGGCCAGCAGTGATCAGTCCCAGCATTTT. The chain joins TRBV2 to TRBJ1-5, with no clear D. Germline V lookup: CDR1 SNHLY, CDR2 FYNNEI. This CDR3 is built from 14 residues.

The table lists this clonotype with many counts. This CDR3 reads CSAQFLGGDTDTQYF. The CDR3 bases are TGCAGTGCTCAGTTCCTAGGCGGGGACACAGATACGCAGTATTTT. This chain joins TRBV20-1 and TRBJ2-3, with D perhaps TRBD2 (6 bases). V gave up 5 bases and J gave up 2 bases, with 17 bases separating them. This CDR3 has 15 amino acids. The germline CDR1 and CDR2 sequences are DFQATT and SNEGSKA (reference sequence).

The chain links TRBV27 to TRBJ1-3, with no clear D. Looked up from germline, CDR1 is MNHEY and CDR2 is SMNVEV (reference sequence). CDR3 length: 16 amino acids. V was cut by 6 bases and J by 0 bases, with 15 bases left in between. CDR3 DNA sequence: TGTGCCAGCAGAGATCGGCCGGGAACCTCTGGAAACACCATATATTTT. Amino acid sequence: CASRDRPGTSGNTIYF.

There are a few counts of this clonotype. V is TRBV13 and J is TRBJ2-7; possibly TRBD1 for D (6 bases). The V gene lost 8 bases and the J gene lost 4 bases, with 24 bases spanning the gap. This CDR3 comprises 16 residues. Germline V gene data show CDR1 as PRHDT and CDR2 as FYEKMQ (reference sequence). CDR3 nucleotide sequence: TGTGCCAGCTCCATCTTAGAGGCAGGGGTGATGTACGAGCAGTACTTC. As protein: CASSILEAGVMYEQYF.

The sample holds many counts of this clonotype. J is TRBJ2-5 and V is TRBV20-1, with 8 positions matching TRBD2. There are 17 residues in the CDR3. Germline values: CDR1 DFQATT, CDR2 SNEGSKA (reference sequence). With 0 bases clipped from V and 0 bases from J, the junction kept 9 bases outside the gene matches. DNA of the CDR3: TGCAGTGCTAGAGAGGGCAAGCGGGGGTTTAACCAAGAGACCCAGTACTTC. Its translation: CSAREGKRGFNQETQYF.

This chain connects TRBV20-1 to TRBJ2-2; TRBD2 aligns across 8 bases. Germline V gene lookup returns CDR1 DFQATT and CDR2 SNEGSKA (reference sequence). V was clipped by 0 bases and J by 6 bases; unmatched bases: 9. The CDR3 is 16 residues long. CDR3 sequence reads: CSARDLQRESAGELFF. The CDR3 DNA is TGCAGTGCTAGAGATTTACAGCGGGAGAGTGCCGGGGAGCTGTTTTTT.

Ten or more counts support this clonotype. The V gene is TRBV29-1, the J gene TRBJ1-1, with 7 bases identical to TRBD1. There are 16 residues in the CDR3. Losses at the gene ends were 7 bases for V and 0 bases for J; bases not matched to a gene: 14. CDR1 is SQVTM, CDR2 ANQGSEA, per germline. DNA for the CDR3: TGCAGCGCCGCCCCGGACAGGAGCCGCATGAACACTGAAGCTTTCTTT. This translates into CSAAPDRSRMNTEAFF.

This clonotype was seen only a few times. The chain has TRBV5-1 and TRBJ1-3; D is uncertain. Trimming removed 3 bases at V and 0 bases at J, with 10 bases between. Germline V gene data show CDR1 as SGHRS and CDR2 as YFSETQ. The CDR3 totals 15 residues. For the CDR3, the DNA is TGCGCCAGCAGCTCCGGTGGATTCTCTGGAAACACCATATATTTT. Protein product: CASSSGGFSGNTIYF.